This TCR beta chain was observed in a study of graft-versus-host responses after intestinal transplantation. General observations from the study: Analysis identified GvH clones in recipient marrow, with some appearing first in ileum or blood.

With regard to this clone: Its antigen is unknown.

Assay: immunoSEQ multiplex PCR; the TCRdb copy retains only in-frame clones and omits some. Found here are 75,000 to 100,000 clones, 90% of them singletons; the top ten hold about 16%. V shed 0 bases, J shed 2 bases, and the junction held 4 bases outside the gene matches. Germline CDR1 KGHSH, CDR2 LQKENI. This CDR3 has 16 residues. This TCR derives from a human patient who received an intestinal transplant, so some T cells may come from the graft donor. The chain uses TRBV18 and TRBJ2-5, with 9 bases that match TRBD2. Sample: PBMCs, taken just under 460 days after intestinal transplant. The DNA of the CDR3 is TGTGCCAGCTCACCACCGAGCGGGGGGCCACAAGAGACCCAGTACTTC. Translation: CASSPPSGGPQETQYF.